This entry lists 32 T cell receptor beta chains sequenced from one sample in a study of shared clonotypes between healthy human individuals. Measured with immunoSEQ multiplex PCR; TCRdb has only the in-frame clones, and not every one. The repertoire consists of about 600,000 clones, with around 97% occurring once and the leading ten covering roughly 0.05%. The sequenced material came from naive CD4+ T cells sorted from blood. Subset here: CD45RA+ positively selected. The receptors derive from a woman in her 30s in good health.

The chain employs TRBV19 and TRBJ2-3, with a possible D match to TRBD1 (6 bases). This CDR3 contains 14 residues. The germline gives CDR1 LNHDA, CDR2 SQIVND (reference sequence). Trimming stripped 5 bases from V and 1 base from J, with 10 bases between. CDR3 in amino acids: CASSSRQGTDTQYF. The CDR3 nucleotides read TGTGCCAGTAGTTCCCGACAGGGCACAGATACGCAGTATTTT.

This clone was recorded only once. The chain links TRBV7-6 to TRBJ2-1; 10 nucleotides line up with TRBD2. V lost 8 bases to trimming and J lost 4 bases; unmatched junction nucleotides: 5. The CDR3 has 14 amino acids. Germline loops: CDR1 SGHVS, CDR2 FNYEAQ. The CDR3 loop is CASGISGRYNEQFF. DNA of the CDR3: TGTGCCAGCGGGATTAGCGGGAGGTACAATGAGCAGTTCTTC.

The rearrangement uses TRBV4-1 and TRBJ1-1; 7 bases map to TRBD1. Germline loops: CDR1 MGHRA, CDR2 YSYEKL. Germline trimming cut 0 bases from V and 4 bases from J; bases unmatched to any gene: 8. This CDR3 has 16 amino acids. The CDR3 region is CASSQELGRGFTEAFF. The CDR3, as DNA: TGCGCCAGCAGCCAAGAACTAGGCAGGGGGTTCACTGAAGCTTTCTTT.

The CDR3 region has the DNA TGTGCCAGCAGCAAGAACACCGGGGAGCTGTTTTTT. Residues: CASSKNTGELFF. The J gene is TRBJ2-2, the V gene TRBV5-4, with D unclear. The germline V gene has CDR1 SGHNT and CDR2 YYREEE (reference sequence). V lost 4 bases to trimming and J lost 1 base, with 2 bases between them. The CDR3 extends over 12 amino acids.

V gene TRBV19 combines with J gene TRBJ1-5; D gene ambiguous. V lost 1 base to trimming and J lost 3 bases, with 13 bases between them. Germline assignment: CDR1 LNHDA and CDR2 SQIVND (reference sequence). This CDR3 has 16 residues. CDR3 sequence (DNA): TGTGCCAGTAGTATAGTAGGGCAGGATTTCAATCAGCCCCAGCATTTT. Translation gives CASSIVGQDFNQPQHF.

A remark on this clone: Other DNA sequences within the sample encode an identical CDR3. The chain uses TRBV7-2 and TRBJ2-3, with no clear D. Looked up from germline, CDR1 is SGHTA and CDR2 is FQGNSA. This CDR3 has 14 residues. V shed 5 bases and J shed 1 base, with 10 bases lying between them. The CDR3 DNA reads TGTGCCAGCAGCCCAGACTGGGGCACAGATACGCAGTATTTT. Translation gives CASSPDWGTDTQYF.

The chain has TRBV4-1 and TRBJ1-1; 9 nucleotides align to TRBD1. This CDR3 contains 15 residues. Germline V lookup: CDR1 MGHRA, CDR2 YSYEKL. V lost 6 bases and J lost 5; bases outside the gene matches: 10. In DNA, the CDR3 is TGCGCCAGCAGGCGGAGGGACAGGGACTTTACTGAAGCTTTCTTT. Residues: CASRRRDRDFTEAFF.

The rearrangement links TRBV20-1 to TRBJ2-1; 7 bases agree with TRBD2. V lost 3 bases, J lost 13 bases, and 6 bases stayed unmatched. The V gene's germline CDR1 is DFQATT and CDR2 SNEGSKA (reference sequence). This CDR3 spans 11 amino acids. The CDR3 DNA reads TGCAGTGCTAGTCCTGGGACTACCCAGTTCTTC. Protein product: CSASPGTTQFF.

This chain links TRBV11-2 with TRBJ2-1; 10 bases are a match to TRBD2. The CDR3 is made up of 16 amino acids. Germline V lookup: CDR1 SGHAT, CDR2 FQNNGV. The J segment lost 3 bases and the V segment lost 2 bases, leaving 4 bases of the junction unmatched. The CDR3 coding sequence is TGTGCCAGCAGCTTATTTGGGACTAGCGTCTACAATGAGCAGTTCTTC. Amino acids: CASSLFGTSVYNEQFF. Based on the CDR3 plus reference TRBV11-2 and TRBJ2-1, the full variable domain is EAGVAQSPRYKIIEKRQSVAFWCNPISGHATLYWYQQILGQGPKLLIQFQNNGVVDDSQLPKDRFSAERLKGVDSTLKIQPAKLEDSAVYLCASSLFGTSVYNEQFFGPGTRLTVL.

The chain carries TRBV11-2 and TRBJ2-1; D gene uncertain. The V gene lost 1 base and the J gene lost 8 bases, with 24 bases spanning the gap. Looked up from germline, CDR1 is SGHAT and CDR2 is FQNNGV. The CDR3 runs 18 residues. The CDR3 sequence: CASSLGFVPNAQVDEQFF. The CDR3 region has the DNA TGTGCCAGCAGCTTAGGTTTTGTGCCCAATGCTCAAGTCGATGAGCAGTTCTTC.

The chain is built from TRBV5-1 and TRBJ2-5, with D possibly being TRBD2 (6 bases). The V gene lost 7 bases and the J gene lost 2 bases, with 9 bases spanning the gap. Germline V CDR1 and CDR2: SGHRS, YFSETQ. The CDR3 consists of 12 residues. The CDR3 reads CASGRGQETQYF. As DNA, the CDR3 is TGCGCCAGCGGGCGGGGTCAAGAGACCCAGTACTTC.

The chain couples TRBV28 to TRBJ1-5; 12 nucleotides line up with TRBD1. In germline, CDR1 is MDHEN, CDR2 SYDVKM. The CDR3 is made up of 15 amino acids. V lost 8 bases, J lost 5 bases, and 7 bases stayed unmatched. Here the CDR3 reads CASGPGQGAYQPQHF. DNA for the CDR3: TGTGCCAGCGGCCCGGGACAGGGGGCGTATCAGCCCCAGCATTTT. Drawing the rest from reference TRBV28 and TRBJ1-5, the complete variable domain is DVKVTQSSRYLVKRTGEKVFLECVQDMDHENMFWYRQDPGLGLRLIYFSYDVKMKEKGDIPEGYSVSREKKERFSLILESASTNQTSMYLCASGPGQGAYQPQHFGDGTRLSIL.

The CDR3 nucleotides are TGTGCATCGGACAGGAACACTGAAGCTTTCTTT. Translation: CASDRNTEAFF. This chain joins TRBV19 and TRBJ1-1, with D possibly matching TRBD1 (6 bases). Per germline, CDR1 LNHDA and CDR2 SQIVND (reference sequence). This CDR3 region has 11 residues.

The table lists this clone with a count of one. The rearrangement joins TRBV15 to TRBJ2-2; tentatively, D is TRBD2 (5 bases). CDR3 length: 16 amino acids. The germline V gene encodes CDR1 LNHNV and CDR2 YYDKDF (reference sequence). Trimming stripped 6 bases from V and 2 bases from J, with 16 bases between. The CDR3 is CATRIARTSNTGELFF. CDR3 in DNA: TGTGCCACCAGGATCGCGAGGACTTCCAACACCGGGGAGCTGTTTTTT.

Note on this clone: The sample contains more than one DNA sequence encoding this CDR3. The CDR3 DNA follows: TGTGCCAGCAGTGTCGCCTACGAGCAGTACTTC. Its protein is CASSVAYEQYF. The V gene is TRBV2, the J gene TRBJ2-7; no firm D call. Germline assignment: CDR1 SNHLY and CDR2 FYNNEI. CDR3 size: 11 residues. The ends were cut back, 4 bases at V and 2 bases at J, with 3 bases in the middle.

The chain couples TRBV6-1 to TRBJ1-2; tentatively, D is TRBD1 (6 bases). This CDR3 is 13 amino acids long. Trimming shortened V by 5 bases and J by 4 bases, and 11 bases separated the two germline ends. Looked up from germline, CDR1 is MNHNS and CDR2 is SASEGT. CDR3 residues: CASSPGHIYGYTF. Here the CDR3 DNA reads TGTGCCAGCAGTCCGGGACATATCTATGGCTACACCTTC.

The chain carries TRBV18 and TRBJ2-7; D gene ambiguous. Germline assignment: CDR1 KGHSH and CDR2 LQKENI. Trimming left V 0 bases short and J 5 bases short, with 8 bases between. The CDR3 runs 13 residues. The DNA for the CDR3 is TGTGCCAGCTCACCACCTGGGCACAACGAGCAGTACTTC. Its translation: CASSPPGHNEQYF.

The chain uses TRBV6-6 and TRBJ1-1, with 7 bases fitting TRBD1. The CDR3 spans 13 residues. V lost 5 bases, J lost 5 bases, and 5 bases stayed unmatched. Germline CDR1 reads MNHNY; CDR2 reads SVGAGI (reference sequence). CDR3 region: CASSRTGETEAFF. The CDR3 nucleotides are TGTGCCAGCAGTCGAACAGGGGAAACTGAAGCTTTCTTT.

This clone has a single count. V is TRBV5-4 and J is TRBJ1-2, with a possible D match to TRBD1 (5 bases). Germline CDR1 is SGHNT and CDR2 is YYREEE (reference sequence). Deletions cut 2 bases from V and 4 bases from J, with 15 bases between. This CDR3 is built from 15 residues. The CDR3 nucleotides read TGTGCCAGCAGCTTCGCCAGGGAAGTCGGCTATGGCTACACCTTC. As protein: CASSFAREVGYGYTF. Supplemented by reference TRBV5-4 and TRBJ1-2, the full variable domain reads ETGVTQSPTHLIKTRGQQVTLRCSSQSGHNTVSWYQQALGQGPQFIFQYYREEENGRGNFPPRFSGLQFPNYSSELNVNALELDDSALYLCASSFAREVGYGYTFGSGTRLTVV.

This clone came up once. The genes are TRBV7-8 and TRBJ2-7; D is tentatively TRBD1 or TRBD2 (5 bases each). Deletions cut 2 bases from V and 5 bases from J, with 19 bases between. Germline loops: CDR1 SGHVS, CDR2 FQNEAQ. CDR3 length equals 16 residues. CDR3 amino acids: CASSLSSGLLKHEQYF. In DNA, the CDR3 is TGTGCCAGCAGCTTAAGCTCGGGGCTTCTCAAACACGAGCAGTACTTC.

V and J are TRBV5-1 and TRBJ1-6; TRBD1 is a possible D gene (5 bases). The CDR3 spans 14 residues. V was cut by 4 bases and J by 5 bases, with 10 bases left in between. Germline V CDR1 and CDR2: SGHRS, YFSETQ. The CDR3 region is CASSPTADNSPLHF. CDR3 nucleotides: TGCGCCAGCAGCCCGACAGCAGATAATTCACCCCTCCACTTT.

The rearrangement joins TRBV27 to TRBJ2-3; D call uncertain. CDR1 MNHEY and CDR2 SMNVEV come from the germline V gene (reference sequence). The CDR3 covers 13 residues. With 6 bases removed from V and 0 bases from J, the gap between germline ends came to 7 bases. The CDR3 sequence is CASSGPSTDTQYF. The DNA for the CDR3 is TGTGCCAGCAGCGGACCCAGCACAGATACGCAGTATTTT.

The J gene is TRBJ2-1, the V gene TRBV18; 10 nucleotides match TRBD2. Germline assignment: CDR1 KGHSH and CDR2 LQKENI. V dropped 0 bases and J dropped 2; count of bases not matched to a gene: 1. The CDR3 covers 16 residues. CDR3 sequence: CASSPPSGRTYNEQFF. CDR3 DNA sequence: TGTGCCAGCTCACCACCTAGCGGGAGGACCTACAATGAGCAGTTCTTC.

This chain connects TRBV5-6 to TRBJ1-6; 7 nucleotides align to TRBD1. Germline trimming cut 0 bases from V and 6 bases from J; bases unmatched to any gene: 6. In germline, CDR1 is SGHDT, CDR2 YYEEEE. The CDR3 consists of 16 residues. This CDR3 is CASSLAGTVVNSPLHF. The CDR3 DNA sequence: TGTGCCAGCAGCTTGGCGGGGACAGTCGTTAATTCACCCCTCCACTTT.

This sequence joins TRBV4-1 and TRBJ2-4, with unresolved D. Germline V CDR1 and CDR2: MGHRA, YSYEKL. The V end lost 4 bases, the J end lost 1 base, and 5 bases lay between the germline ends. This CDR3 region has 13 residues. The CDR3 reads CASSPGAKNIQYF. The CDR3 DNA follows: TGCGCCAGCAGCCCTGGGGCCAAAAACATTCAGTACTTC.

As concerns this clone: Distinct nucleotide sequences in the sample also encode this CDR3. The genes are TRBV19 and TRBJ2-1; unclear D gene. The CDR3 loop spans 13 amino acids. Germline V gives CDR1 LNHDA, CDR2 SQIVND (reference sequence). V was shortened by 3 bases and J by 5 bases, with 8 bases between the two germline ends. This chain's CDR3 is CASSIGLNNEQFF. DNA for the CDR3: TGTGCCAGTAGTATCGGGCTAAACAATGAGCAGTTCTTC.

CDR3: CASSFPLAAVTEAFF. The CDR3 coding sequence is TGTGCCAGCAGTTTCCCATTAGCGGCAGTAACTGAAGCTTTCTTT. This sequence joins TRBV28 and TRBJ1-1; D not certain. CDR1 and CDR2 from the germline V gene are MDHEN and SYDVKM. The CDR3 runs 15 residues. V was pared by 3 bases and J by 5 bases, with 16 bases between. The full variable domain, its missing parts supplied by reference TRBV28 and TRBJ1-1, is DVKVTQSSRYLVKRTGEKVFLECVQDMDHENMFWYRQDPGLGLRLIYFSYDVKMKEKGDIPEGYSVSREKKERFSLILESASTNQTSMYLCASSFPLAAVTEAFFGQGTRLTVV.

For the CDR3, the DNA is TGTGCCAGCAGCTTAACTAGCGGGAGCGTGTACGAGCAGTACTTC. This sequence encodes CASSLTSGSVYEQYF. The V gene is TRBV11-1, the J gene TRBJ2-7; TRBD2 matches 11 bases. The CDR3 has 15 residues. V lost 2 bases and J lost 4; bases outside the gene matches: 4. CDR1 and CDR2 (germline): SGHAT, FQDESV (reference sequence).

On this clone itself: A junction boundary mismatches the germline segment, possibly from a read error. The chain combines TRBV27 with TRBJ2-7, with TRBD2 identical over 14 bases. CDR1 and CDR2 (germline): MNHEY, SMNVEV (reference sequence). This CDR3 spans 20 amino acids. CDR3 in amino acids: CVSSLFPGLAGVIVSYEQYF. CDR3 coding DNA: TGTGTCAGCAGTTTATTCCCGGGACTAGCGGGAGTTATAGTTTCCTACGAGCAGTACTTC.

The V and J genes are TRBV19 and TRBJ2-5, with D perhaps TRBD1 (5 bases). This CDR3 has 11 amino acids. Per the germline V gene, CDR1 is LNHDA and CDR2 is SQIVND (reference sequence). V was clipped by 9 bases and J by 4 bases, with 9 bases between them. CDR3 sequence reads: CARNTGETQYF. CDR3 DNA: TGTGCCAGGAACACAGGAGAGACCCAGTACTTC.

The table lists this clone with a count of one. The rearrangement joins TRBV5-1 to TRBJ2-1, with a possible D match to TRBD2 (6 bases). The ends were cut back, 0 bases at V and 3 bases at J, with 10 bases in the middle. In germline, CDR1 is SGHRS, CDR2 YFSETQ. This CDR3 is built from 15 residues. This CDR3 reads CASSLDPSVYNEQFF. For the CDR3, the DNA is TGCGCCAGCAGCTTGGATCCTAGCGTCTACAATGAGCAGTTCTTC.

The CDR3 sequence: CASSGRGASGSNEQFF. Here the CDR3 DNA reads TGTGCCAGCAGCGGACGGGGGGCTAGCGGGAGCAATGAGCAGTTCTTC. The genes are TRBV7-3 and TRBJ2-1; 10 nucleotides align to TRBD2. Per germline, CDR1 SGHTA and CDR2 FQGTGA. The junction had 10 bases not matched to a gene; V was cut back by 5 bases and J by 6 bases. There are 16 residues in the CDR3.